The T cell receptor beta chain described here comes from a study of blood T cell repertoires in COVID-19. The repertoire was sequenced with immunoSEQ multiplex PCR; TCRdb's copy has only in-frame clones and lacks some. This sample has about 250,000 clones, with around 83% found just once. Germline CDR1 LNHDA, CDR2 SQIVND (reference sequence). The CDR3 spans 19 residues. V shed 1 base and J shed 3 bases, with 22 bases lying between them. The sample was peripheral blood. The chain employs TRBV19 and TRBJ1-5; possibly TRBD1 for D (6 bases). The clonotype comes from an elderly man with acute or convalescent COVID-19. CDR3 in amino acids: CASSIAGTRNLITNQPQHF. DNA for the CDR3: TGTGCCAGTAGTATAGCCGGGACACGAAACCTTATCACCAATCAGCCCCAGCATTTT.